The 24 T cell receptor beta chains presented below share a single source sample, sequenced in a study of Tregs in tolerant kidney transplant recipients (dated by TCRdb to the late 2010s). The protocol used for the library was the immunoSEQ multiplex PCR assay. Held by TCRdb, this immuneACCESS table contains in-frame sequences only and omits some clones. Under half of the omission traces to an unresolved V gene where checked; the cause of the rest is unknown. The sample yields tens of thousands of clones; about 89% were counted once. The ten largest clones capture around 0.38% of the sample. Sample time point, as interpreted from the label and publication: blood sample drawn before combined kidney and bone marrow transplant. The source was CD4+ T cells from blood, collected before the transplant. These TCRs come from a human donor who received a combined kidney and bone marrow transplant.

The table lists this clone with a count of one. The chain couples TRBV7-8 to TRBJ2-6; perhaps TRBD2 as D (6 bases). The CDR3 is 18 amino acids. CDR1 is SGHVS and CDR2 is FQNEAQ in the germline V gene. Trimming stripped 5 bases from V and 0 bases from J, with 17 bases between. The CDR3 loop is CASSKPGTSRSGANVLTF. In DNA, the CDR3 is TGTGCCAGCAGCAAACCCGGGACTTCTCGCTCTGGGGCCAACGTCCTGACTTTC.

This sequence joins TRBV27 and TRBJ2-1; D may be TRBD1 (7 bases). This CDR3 region has 17 residues. The V end lost 10 bases, the J end lost 4 bases, and 26 bases lay between the germline ends. Germline V lookup: CDR1 MNHEY, CDR2 SMNVEV (reference sequence). The CDR3 loop reads CATRLEGASGLYNEQFF. Here the CDR3 DNA reads TGTGCCACCCGTTTAGAGGGGGCCAGCGGGCTATACAATGAGCAGTTCTTC.

This chain connects TRBV5-4 to TRBJ2-7, with TRBD1 identical over 10 bases. The CDR3 is 17 residues long. Germline lookup yields CDR1 SGHNT and CDR2 YYREEE (reference sequence). Trimming cost V 3 bases and J 6 bases; bases outside gene matches: 15. The CDR3 region is CASSYRTGGRDPLEQYF. Here the CDR3 DNA reads TGTGCCAGCAGCTACCGGACAGGGGGACGGGACCCGCTCGAGCAGTACTTC.

The chain joins TRBV27 to TRBJ2-7; 13 bases are a match to TRBD2. From germline, CDR1 is MNHEY and CDR2 SMNVEV (reference sequence). Trimming took 6 bases from V and 3 from J; bases not matched to a gene: 17. The CDR3 runs to 19 residues. The CDR3 loop is CASRTGTSGIGGPLYEQYF. CDR3 nucleotides: TGTGCCAGCAGAACCGGGACTAGCGGGATAGGGGGGCCACTCTACGAGCAGTACTTC.

The chain joins TRBV5-1 to TRBJ1-1, with TRBD1 matching over 9 bases. This CDR3 comprises 16 residues. Trimming at V came to 3 bases and at J to 4 bases, leaving 10 bases not matched to a gene. Germline V gene sequence: CDR1 SGHRS, CDR2 YFSETQ. DNA of the CDR3: TGCGCCAGCAGCTACGGACAGGGGCCAGGTATCACTGAAGCTTTCTTT. Its translation is CASSYGQGPGITEAFF.

This sequence joins TRBV29-1 and TRBJ2-5; D gene unclear. Trimming stripped 3 bases from V and 4 bases from J, with 9 bases between. The CDR3 runs 12 residues. Germline CDR1 reads SQVTM; CDR2 reads ANQGSEA. The CDR3 reads CSVDSIGETQYF. As DNA, the CDR3 is TGCAGCGTTGATTCCATCGGAGAGACCCAGTACTTC.

The CDR3, as DNA: TGTGCCAGCAGTTTAAATTTATTCACAGGGGAGCAGTACTTC. Translating gives CASSLNLFTGEQYF. The V and J genes are TRBV28 and TRBJ2-7, with TRBD1 as a possible D gene (6 bases). V lost 2 bases to trimming and J lost 7 bases, with 15 bases between them. The CDR3 is 14 residues long. Per the germline V gene, CDR1 is MDHEN and CDR2 is SYDVKM.

The chain joins TRBV5-1 to TRBJ1-2; TRBD1 matches 9 bases. The germline V gene has CDR1 SGHRS and CDR2 YFSETQ. This CDR3 comprises 13 residues. V shed 4 bases, J shed 8 bases, and the junction held 6 bases outside the gene matches. CDR3 bases: TGCGCCAGCAGCCCCCGGACAGGGGTGGGCTACACCTTC. This sequence encodes CASSPRTGVGYTF. Supplemented by reference TRBV5-1 and TRBJ1-2, the full variable domain reads KAGVTQTPRYLIKTRGQQVTLSCSPISGHRSVSWYQQTPGQGLQFLFEYFSETQRNKGNFPGRFSGRQFSNSRSEMNVSTLELGDSALYLCASSPRTGVGYTFGSGTRLTVV.

The chain is built from TRBV6-5 and TRBJ1-3; D is undetermined. From germline, CDR1 is MNHEY and CDR2 SVGAGI. This CDR3 is 12 amino acids long. The germline V and J ends were trimmed by 8 bases and 6 bases, with 11 bases remaining between them. CDR3 loop: CASRLNENTIYF. The CDR3 DNA reads as TGTGCCAGCCGACTTAATGAAAACACCATATATTTT.

The V and J genes are TRBV2 and TRBJ2-1; TRBD2 is a possible D gene (5 bases). Looked up from germline, CDR1 is SNHLY and CDR2 is FYNNEI. The ends were cut back, 6 bases at V and 15 bases at J, with 18 bases in the middle. This CDR3 has 12 residues. This CDR3 is CASRIREHKRFF. The CDR3 nucleotides are TGTGCCAGCAGAATCCGGGAACACAAAAGGTTCTTC.

The sample holds one count of this clone. The chain carries TRBV18 and TRBJ2-3; D perhaps matches TRBD1 (5 bases). V was shortened by 2 bases and J by 4 bases, with 13 bases between the two germline ends. Germline V gene data show CDR1 as KGHSH and CDR2 as LQKENI. CDR3 length equals 15 residues. CDR3 bases: TGTGCCAGCTCACCAGGGGCGAGGACGCCAGATACGCAGTATTTT. This sequence encodes CASSPGARTPDTQYF.

The chain joins TRBV28 to TRBJ2-7, with TRBD1 matching 11 bases. J was trimmed by 7 bases and V by 7 bases; bases with no gene match: 12. This CDR3 spans 15 amino acids. CDR1 is MDHEN, CDR2 SYDVKM, per germline. The DNA of the CDR3 is TGTGCCAGCATACCCACCGGACAGGGGGCTCGGGAGCAGTACTTC. As protein: CASIPTGQGAREQYF.

The genes are TRBV6-5 and TRBJ1-1, with TRBD1 matching over 7 bases. V shed 6 bases, J shed 6 bases, and the junction held 7 bases outside the gene matches. Per germline, CDR1 MNHEY and CDR2 SVGAGI. The CDR3 covers 13 residues. The CDR3 protein is CASRTRGDPEAFF. Here the CDR3 DNA reads TGTGCCAGCAGAACCAGGGGGGACCCTGAAGCTTTCTTT.

This clone came up a few times. J is TRBJ2-1 and V is TRBV19; possible D gene TRBD2, 6 bases. Trimming left V 4 bases short and J 6 bases short, with 13 bases between. The germline gives CDR1 LNHDA, CDR2 SQIVND (reference sequence). The CDR3 runs 14 residues. Here the CDR3 reads CASSRAGMGNEQFF. The CDR3 bases are TGTGCCAGTAGTAGGGCGGGAATGGGCAATGAGCAGTTCTTC.

V usage is TRBV28 and J usage is TRBJ2-3; 12 positions agree with TRBD2. The CDR3 totals 18 residues. Unmatched junction bases numbered 18, after V lost 7 bases and J lost 7 bases. Germline values: CDR1 MDHEN, CDR2 SYDVKM. The CDR3 sequence: CASNRGFGLAGGQHTQYF. DNA for the CDR3: TGTGCCAGCAATAGAGGGTTTGGGCTAGCGGGAGGGCAACATACGCAGTATTTT.

The chain is built from TRBV11-2 and TRBJ2-1, with 11 bases identical to TRBD2. Trimming cost V 2 bases and J 6 bases; bases outside gene matches: 6. The CDR3 totals 16 residues. The germline CDR1 and CDR2 sequences are SGHAT and FQNNGV. CDR3 bases: TGTGCCAGCAGCTTATCACTAGCGGGAGTGGTCAATGAGCAGTTCTTC. It yields the protein CASSLSLAGVVNEQFF.

V usage is TRBV6-6 and J usage is TRBJ1-1; no clear D. Germline V lookup: CDR1 MNHNY, CDR2 SVGAGI (reference sequence). The CDR3 covers 13 residues. Deletions cut 4 bases from V and 0 bases from J, with 6 bases between. Written as DNA, the CDR3 is TGTGCCAGCAGTTCCCTAATGAACACTGAAGCTTTCTTT. Translating it yields CASSSLMNTEAFF.

CDR3 loop: CASSQGVTGNTIYF. CDR3 DNA: TGTGCCAGCTCACAGGGGGTTACTGGAAACACCATATATTTT. The chain combines TRBV18 with TRBJ1-3, with D perhaps matching TRBD1 (6 bases). The CDR3 is 14 amino acids. The V gene lost 4 bases and the J gene lost 2 bases, with 9 bases spanning the gap. CDR1 KGHSH and CDR2 LQKENI come from the germline V gene. Full variable domain (missing parts from reference TRBV18 and TRBJ1-3): NAGVMQNPRHLVRRRGQEARLRCSPMKGHSHVYWYRQLPEEGLKFMVYLQKENIIDESGMPKERFSAEFPKEGPSILRIQQVVRGDSAAYFCASSQGVTGNTIYFGEGSWLTVV.

The chain joins TRBV28 to TRBJ2-7; D is unclear. V was trimmed by 3 bases and J by 3 bases, leaving 12 bases between them. CDR3 length: 14 residues. The germline gives CDR1 MDHEN, CDR2 SYDVKM. The DNA for the CDR3 is TGTGCCAGCAGTTTTCACAAAGAAGACTACGAGCAGTACTTC. Its translation is CASSFHKEDYEQYF.

This chain connects TRBV28 to TRBJ2-6; D is unclear. Between the trimmed V and J ends, which lost 11 bases and 0 bases, there was a span of 5 bases. The CDR3 is 12 amino acids. Germline V CDR1 and CDR2: MDHEN, SYDVKM. CDR3 nucleotides: TGTGCCCACAACTCTGGGGCCAACGTCCTGACTTTC. It codes for CAHNSGANVLTF.

This clone was seen more than once but under ten times. The chain recombines TRBV27 with TRBJ1-5; possibly TRBD1 for D (5 bases). Between the trimmed V and J ends, which lost 2 bases and 2 bases, there was a span of 7 bases. Per germline, CDR1 MNHEY and CDR2 SMNVEV (reference sequence). The CDR3 runs 14 residues. The CDR3 loop reads CASSLVGGNQPQHF. Written as DNA, the CDR3 is TGTGCCAGCAGTTTAGTAGGGGGCAATCAGCCCCAGCATTTT.

The V gene is TRBV6-1, the J gene TRBJ1-3; D perhaps matches TRBD1 (6 bases). Trimming pared 7 bases from V and 2 bases from J, leaving 12 bases between. Looked up from germline, CDR1 is MNHNS and CDR2 is SASEGT. The CDR3 contains 14 residues. CDR3 DNA sequence: TGTGCCAGCAAACGGACAGATGCTGGAAACACCATATATTTT. It specifies CASKRTDAGNTIYF.

This CDR3 reads CASSESPKEDTQYF. CDR3 in DNA: TGTGCCAGCAGTGAATCACCCAAAGAGGATACGCAGTATTTT. The chain has TRBV2 and TRBJ2-3; no reliable D call. Per germline, CDR1 SNHLY and CDR2 FYNNEI. The CDR3 totals 14 residues. Trimming left V 2 bases short and J 6 bases short, with 12 bases between.

This clone appeared once. The junction shows a germline mismatch at one end, possibly a read error. The chain joins TRBV7-7 to TRBJ2-2; the D gene is possibly TRBD1 (6 bases). Per germline, CDR1 SSHAT and CDR2 FNYEAQ (reference sequence). There are 13 residues in the CDR3. CDR3 in DNA: TGTGCTAGCAGCTTAGAGGGGGCCGGGGAGCTGTTTTTT. Amino acids: CASSLEGAGELFF.